These 17 T cell receptor beta chains were sequenced from one sample in a study of STAT3 mutations in large granular lymphocyte leukemia. The repertoire was sequenced with immunoSEQ multiplex PCR; TCRdb's copy has only in-frame clones and lacks some. The table records 4,500 or so clones, 55% of them present only once. No antigens are known for them. The study's findings and limits: In T-cell large granular lymphocyte leukemia, about half of patients showed multiple immunodominant subclonotypes.

The sequenced sample was peripheral blood mononuclear cells. The receptors come from a male patient in his fifties with T-cell large granular lymphocyte leukemia. Some clones in this sample may be carry-over from other donors' samples.

The chain uses TRBV7-8 and TRBJ1-2, with D unclear. The V gene's germline CDR1 is SGHVS and CDR2 FQNEAQ. The CDR3 runs 13 residues. V shed 1 base and J shed 4 bases, with 7 bases lying between them. This CDR3 is CASSLDPLYGYTF. CDR3 in DNA: TGTGCCAGCAGCTTAGACCCCCTCTATGGCTACACCTTC. Full variable domain (outside the CDR3, taken from reference TRBV7-8 and TRBJ1-2): GAGVSQSPRYKVAKRGQDVALRCDPISGHVSLFWYQQALGQGPEFLTYFQNEAQLDKSGLPSDRFFAERPEGSVSTLKIQRTQQEDSAVYLCASSLDPLYGYTFGSGTRLTVV.

This clone was seen a handful of times. The chain joins TRBV5-4 to TRBJ2-7, with 7 bases lining up with TRBD1. The germline gives CDR1 SGHNT, CDR2 YYREEE (reference sequence). The CDR3 is 14 residues long. V shed 3 bases, J shed 2 bases, and the junction held 5 bases outside the gene matches. As DNA, the CDR3 is TGTGCCAGCAGCTCCCGGGACAGAGCCTACGAGCAGTACTTC. Protein product: CASSSRDRAYEQYF.

This sequence joins TRBV7-9 and TRBJ2-7, with a possible D match to TRBD2 (7 bases). This CDR3 has 15 amino acids. The V end was cut by 1 base, the J end by 4 bases, with 14 bases between. Germline CDR1 is SEHNR and CDR2 is FQNEAQ (reference sequence). CDR3 sequence (DNA): TGTGCCAGCAGCTTAGGCACAGGGAGGGGGTACGAGCAGTACTTC. The encoded protein is CASSLGTGRGYEQYF.

The chain links TRBV4-1 to TRBJ2-6; D gene ambiguous. Germline lookup yields CDR1 MGHRA and CDR2 YSYEKL. The CDR3 has 16 amino acids. Trimming pared 5 bases from V and 0 bases from J, leaving 11 bases between. CDR3 residues: CASSNQPDSGANVLTF. DNA of the CDR3: TGCGCCAGCAGCAACCAGCCGGACTCTGGGGCCAACGTCCTGACTTTC.

V gene TRBV5-1 combines with J gene TRBJ1-1; D is possibly TRBD1 (5 bases). Germline loops: CDR1 SGHRS, CDR2 YFSETQ. Deletions cut 4 bases from V and 0 bases from J, with 10 bases between. This CDR3 region has 14 residues. In DNA, the CDR3 is TGCGCCAGCAGCGCTACACAGGTGAACACTGAAGCTTTCTTT. It is translated as CASSATQVNTEAFF.

The genes are TRBV27 and TRBJ2-5; 11 bases align to TRBD2. The germline CDR1 and CDR2 sequences are MNHEY and SMNVEV (reference sequence). V shed 3 bases, J shed 5 bases, and the junction held 5 bases outside the gene matches. The CDR3 has 15 residues. The CDR3 region has the DNA TGTGCCAGCAGTTTGCTAGCGGGAGGTTGGGAGACCCAGTACTTC. As protein: CASSLLAGGWETQYF.

The V gene is TRBV29-1, the J gene TRBJ2-3; TRBD1 matches 7 bases. The V and J ends lost 8 bases and 0 bases, in that order; junction bases with no gene match: 11. Per germline, CDR1 SQVTM and CDR2 ANQGSEA. The CDR3 is made up of 15 amino acids. CDR3 residues: CSLRTGTASTDTQYF. In nucleotides, the CDR3 is TGCAGCCTCCGAACCGGGACAGCTAGCACAGATACGCAGTATTTT.

Within the sample, this clone is medium-sized. The rearrangement links TRBV6-6 to TRBJ2-7, with D hard to call. V was cut by 6 bases and J by 4 bases, with 10 bases left in between. The CDR3 is made up of 12 amino acids. Germline assignment: CDR1 MNHNY and CDR2 SVGAGI (reference sequence). CDR3: CASSSPDYEQYF. The CDR3 nucleotides read TGTGCCAGCAGCTCACCCGATTACGAGCAGTACTTC.

The chain has TRBV5-6 and TRBJ2-7, with 8 bases identical to TRBD2. Trimming cost V 0 bases and J 4 bases; bases outside gene matches: 3. The length of the CDR3 is 14 residues. The germline V gene encodes CDR1 SGHDT and CDR2 YYEEEE. CDR3 amino acids: CASSLGGRPYEQYF. CDR3 DNA sequence: TGTGCCAGCAGCTTGGGCGGGAGGCCGTACGAGCAGTACTTC.

The rearrangement links TRBV12-2 to TRBJ1-5; TRBD1 reflects the table's D call only, with no check against the DNA. TRBV12-2 is termed a pseudogene. The CDR3 spans 17 residues. The CDR3 loop is CASRDSGTGGCNQPQHF. In DNA, the CDR3 is TGTGCAAGTCGGGATAGCGGGACAGGGGGCTGTAATCAGCCCCAGCATTTT.

The chain employs TRBV29-1 and TRBJ2-2; D not certain. Trimming stripped 6 bases from V and 4 bases from J, with 18 bases between. The CDR3 runs to 15 residues. Germline lookup yields CDR1 SQVTM and CDR2 ANQGSEA. The CDR3 is CSVSGHGSITGELFF. In DNA, the CDR3 is TGCAGCGTCTCCGGGCACGGCTCTATCACCGGGGAGCTGTTTTTT.

J is TRBJ2-1 and V is TRBV7-9; D is ambiguous. The germline V gene has CDR1 SEHNR and CDR2 FQNEAQ (reference sequence). This CDR3 is 13 amino acids long. Trimming took off 5 bases at V and 2 bases at J, with 7 bases between the two ends. The CDR3 sequence is CASSPVTYNEQFF. The CDR3 DNA is TGTGCCAGCAGCCCTGTCACCTACAATGAGCAGTTCTTC.

This chain joins TRBV5-6 and TRBJ2-7, with a tentative D call TRBD1 (6 bases). Germline V gives CDR1 SGHDT, CDR2 YYEEEE. The CDR3 runs to 11 residues. The V and J ends lost 2 bases and 8 bases respectively, with 8 bases between them. CDR3 protein: CASSFGQQQYF. CDR3 bases: TGTGCCAGCAGCTTTGGACAGCAGCAGTACTTC.

The gene calls are TRBV29-1 and TRBJ2-5; D is unclear. The CDR3 has 9 amino acids. Germline V lookup: CDR1 SQVTM, CDR2 ANQGSEA. CDR3 region: CLVGETQYF. For the CDR3, the DNA is TGCCTCGTTGGGGAGACCCAGTACTTC.

This clone has only a few counts. The V call is TRBV27, the J call TRBJ2-7; 8 bases agree with TRBD2. Germline trimming cut 5 bases from V and 4 bases from J; bases unmatched to any gene: 4. In germline, CDR1 is MNHEY, CDR2 SMNVEV (reference sequence). The CDR3 spans 13 residues. Written as DNA, the CDR3 is TGTGCCAGCAGTCCGACTAGCGAATACGAGCAGTACTTC. This codes for CASSPTSEYEQYF.

V is TRBV6-5 and J is TRBJ2-5; 8 nucleotides align to TRBD2. CDR1 is MNHEY, CDR2 SVGAGI, per germline. The CDR3 contains 14 residues. V trimming: 6 bases; J trimming: 2 bases; junction bases outside the gene matches: 5. The CDR3 is CASRKPGGQETQYF. The CDR3 region has the DNA TGTGCCAGCAGAAAACCGGGGGGGCAAGAGACCCAGTACTTC.

This sequence joins TRBV5-6 and TRBJ2-7, with unresolved D. Germline V lookup: CDR1 SGHDT, CDR2 YYEEEE. V was shortened by 0 bases and J by 6 bases, with 10 bases between the two germline ends. The CDR3 is made up of 13 amino acids. The CDR3 nucleotides are TGTGCCAGCAGCTTGGTAGTTCCGGGCGAGCAGTACTTC. Translated: CASSLVVPGEQYF.